Listed here are 27 T cell receptor beta chains from one sample, sequenced in a study of lymphopenia after photon versus proton radiotherapy. Repertoires were generated with immunoSEQ multiplex PCR, while TCRdb's copy carries only in-frame clones and drops some. The sample records some 30,000 clones, roughly 87% being singletons. The material sequenced was peripheral blood, taken from a patient treated with proton-based radiotherapy. The receptors shown here come from a woman aged 60-75 years with cholangiocarcinoma. Some clones in this sample may be carry-over from other donors' samples.

The chain joins TRBV7-8 to TRBJ2-3; 8 nucleotides line up with TRBD2. V lost 6 bases and J lost 2; bases outside the gene matches: 10. The CDR3 consists of 16 residues. Germline CDR1 and CDR2: SGHVS and FQNEAQ. The CDR3 loop is CASRVAIAGPTDTQYF. Written as DNA, the CDR3 is TGTGCCAGCAGGGTCGCGATAGCGGGGCCCACAGATACGCAGTATTTT. Supplemented by reference TRBV7-8 and TRBJ2-3, the full variable domain reads GAGVSQSPRYKVAKRGQDVALRCDPISGHVSLFWYQQALGQGPEFLTYFQNEAQLDKSGLPSDRFFAERPEGSVSTLKIQRTQQEDSAVYLCASRVAIAGPTDTQYFGPGTRLTVL.

The count of this clone is one. The chain combines TRBV4-1 with TRBJ2-2; no reliable D call. The CDR3 extends over 18 amino acids. The germline V and J ends were trimmed by 1 base and 1 base, with 16 bases remaining between them. Germline lookup yields CDR1 MGHRA and CDR2 YSYEKL. This chain's CDR3 is CASSQAITPPRNTGELFF. CDR3 sequence (DNA): TGCGCCAGCAGCCAAGCAATCACTCCCCCGAGGAACACCGGGGAGCTGTTTTTT.

The chain links TRBV11-3 to TRBJ1-1; no firm D call. CDR1 is SGHNT, CDR2 YENEEA, per germline. This CDR3 is built from 13 residues. Trimming pared 0 bases from V and 3 bases from J, leaving 5 bases between. The CDR3 DNA is TGTGCCAGCAGCTTAGACCGGGACACTGAAGCTTTCTTT. Its protein is CASSLDRDTEAFF.

The CDR3, as DNA: TGTGCCAGCAGTGTGGGGCAGTCCCCTTCCGAGCAGTACTTC. It yields the protein CASSVGQSPSEQYF. The chain combines TRBV27 with TRBJ2-7; perhaps TRBD1 as D (5 bases). Germline CDR1 is MNHEY and CDR2 is SMNVEV (reference sequence). V was clipped by 5 bases and J by 6 bases, with 17 bases between them. The CDR3 consists of 14 residues.

The rearrangement links TRBV19 to TRBJ2-3; D is possibly TRBD2 (6 bases). The CDR3 runs 15 residues. V lost 8 bases and J lost 0, with 15 bases in between. The germline V gene encodes CDR1 LNHDA and CDR2 SQIVND (reference sequence). CDR3 loop: CASSRTGGSTDTQYF. In DNA, the CDR3 is TGTGCCAGTTCCCGGACCGGGGGAAGCACAGATACGCAGTATTTT. The variable domain in full, with the rest retrieved from reference TRBV19 and TRBJ2-3, is DGGITQSPKYLFRKEGQNVTLSCEQNLNHDAMYWYRQDPGQGLRLIYYSQIVNDFQKGDIAEGYSVSREKKESFPLTVTSAQKNPTAFYLCASSRTGGSTDTQYFGPGTRLTVL.

The sample holds one count of this clone. The V call is TRBV5-4, the J call TRBJ1-2; no reliable D call. The CDR3 has 16 amino acids. Trimming left V 4 bases short and J 2 bases short, with 18 bases between. The germline gives CDR1 SGHNT, CDR2 YYREEE (reference sequence). The CDR3 reads CASSPQTVMGNYGYTF. The CDR3 DNA is TGTGCCAGCAGCCCGCAGACCGTAATGGGCAACTATGGCTACACCTTC.

The CDR3 region has the DNA TGTGCCAGCCGATCGGAGAGTGAAAAACTGTTTTTT. Translating it yields CASRSESEKLFF. V and J are TRBV6-6 and TRBJ1-4; D not certain. Trimming removed 8 bases from V and 7 bases from J, with 11 bases in between. The CDR3 spans 12 residues. Germline V gene data show CDR1 as MNHNY and CDR2 as SVGAGI (reference sequence).

This sequence joins TRBV28 and TRBJ2-3, with a possible D match to TRBD1 (6 bases). CDR1 is MDHEN and CDR2 is SYDVKM in the germline V gene. This CDR3 comprises 16 residues. V lost 4 bases and J lost 1, with 15 bases in between. Written as DNA, the CDR3 is TGTGCCAGCAGTTCGAATCGGGACACCGGCACAGATACGCAGTATTTT. Amino acid sequence: CASSSNRDTGTDTQYF.

To note about this clone: This could be a read error, since a much larger clone is one nucleotide away. The chain employs TRBV6-5 and TRBJ2-3; D unclear. The CDR3 is 11 residues long. V lost 5 bases and J lost 2, with 2 bases in between. CDR1 MNHEY and CDR2 SVGAGI come from the germline V gene. DNA of the CDR3: TGTGCCAGCAGTGACACAGATACGCAGTATTTT. Protein sequence: CASSDTDTQYF.

This chain uses TRBV5-4 with TRBJ1-2; tentatively, D is TRBD1 (5 bases). The CDR3 is 16 residues long. CDR1 and CDR2 from the germline V gene are SGHNT and YYREEE (reference sequence). V was cut by 0 bases and J by 6 bases, with 18 bases left in between. The CDR3, as DNA: TGTGCCAGCAGCTTGGGAGCCGTCCGCTCAGGGAATGGCTACACCTTC. Its protein is CASSLGAVRSGNGYTF.

The chain carries TRBV6-5 and TRBJ1-1; no clear D gene. This CDR3 region has 13 residues. With 2 bases removed from V and 3 bases from J, the gap between germline ends came to 7 bases. Germline CDR1 is MNHEY and CDR2 is SVGAGI. The chain's CDR3 is CASSYVEDTEAFF. In DNA, the CDR3 is TGTGCCAGCAGTTACGTAGAGGACACTGAAGCTTTCTTT.

J is TRBJ2-1 and V is TRBV7-2, with D possibly matching TRBD1 (7 bases). The V and J ends lost 5 bases and 0 bases respectively, with 11 bases between them. The CDR3 is 15 amino acids. The germline CDR1 and CDR2 sequences are SGHTA and FQGNSA. This CDR3 is CASSPGGTSYNEQFF. The CDR3 DNA follows: TGTGCCAGCAGCCCAGGGGGGACCTCCTACAATGAGCAGTTCTTC.

The chain couples TRBV5-1 to TRBJ1-1, with a weak D call TRBD1 (5 bases). CDR1 and CDR2 from the germline V gene are SGHRS and YFSETQ. V lost 8 bases and J lost 1, with 15 bases in between. This CDR3 contains 14 residues. CDR3 bases: TGCGCCAGTTACACGGGGCAGCAGAACACTGAAGCTTTCTTT. Translated: CASYTGQQNTEAFF.

The chain links TRBV5-8 to TRBJ1-5; D is perhaps TRBD1 (6 bases). The CDR3 covers 15 residues. Germline assignment: CDR1 SGHTS and CDR2 YDEGEE. V lost 2 bases, J lost 2 bases, and 11 bases lay in between. The CDR3 region is CASSLNRERNQPQHF. For the CDR3, the DNA is TGTGCCAGCAGCTTAAACAGGGAGCGCAATCAGCCCCAGCATTTT.

The rearrangement joins TRBV6-1 to TRBJ2-7; TRBD2 might be the D (6 bases). The CDR3 runs to 13 residues. The germline CDR1 and CDR2 sequences are MNHNS and SASEGT. The V gene lost 8 bases and the J gene lost 1 base, with 12 bases spanning the gap. The CDR3, as DNA: TGTGCCAGCTTGGGGGGAGGTTCCTACGAGCAGTACTTC. Translating it yields CASLGGGSYEQYF.

V usage is TRBV6-4 and J usage is TRBJ2-1, with 7 nucleotides matching TRBD2. CDR3 length equals 16 residues. V lost 0 bases and J lost 3; bases outside the gene matches: 5. CDR1 is MRHNA, CDR2 SNTAGT, per germline. CDR3 loop: CASSDSGGEGYNEQFF. In DNA, the CDR3 is TGTGCCAGCAGTGACTCGGGGGGGGAGGGCTACAATGAGCAGTTCTTC.

V and J are TRBV2 and TRBJ2-7, with no clear D. This CDR3 region has 15 residues. V lost 1 base, J lost 0 bases, and 10 bases lay in between. CDR1 is SNHLY and CDR2 is FYNNEI in the germline V gene. The CDR3: CASSEGGGRSYEQYF. In DNA, the CDR3 is TGTGCCAGCAGTGAAGGTGGCGGACGCTCCTACGAGCAGTACTTC.

This chain uses TRBV5-1 with TRBJ2-7; no firm D call. Germline CDR1 is SGHRS and CDR2 is YFSETQ. The V end was cut by 0 bases, the J end by 0 bases, with 13 bases between. The CDR3 is 16 amino acids. CDR3 amino acids: CASSLAPGPLSYEQYF. The CDR3 DNA sequence: TGCGCCAGCAGCTTGGCCCCTGGGCCACTCTCCTACGAGCAGTACTTC.

This chain joins TRBV19 and TRBJ1-1; possibly TRBD1 for D (6 bases). Trimming shortened V by 4 bases and J by 0 bases, and 9 bases separated the two germline ends. This CDR3 has 14 residues. Looked up from germline, CDR1 is LNHDA and CDR2 is SQIVND (reference sequence). The CDR3 DNA follows: TGTGCCAGTAGTAAGGGACAAATGAACACTGAAGCTTTCTTT. This encodes CASSKGQMNTEAFF.

This clone was detected once. The chain recombines TRBV7-2 with TRBJ2-7; 8 bases agree with TRBD1. The CDR3 is made up of 14 amino acids. CDR1 SGHTA and CDR2 FQGNSA come from the germline V gene. V dropped 4 bases and J dropped 0; count of bases not matched to a gene: 2. This CDR3 is CASSSGQASYEQYF. In DNA form, the CDR3 reads TGTGCCAGCAGCTCGGGACAGGCCTCCTACGAGCAGTACTTC.

The gene calls are TRBV4-1 and TRBJ2-1, with 13 bases that match TRBD2. Germline CDR1 is MGHRA and CDR2 is YSYEKL. CDR3 length: 16 amino acids. J lost 9 bases, V lost 1 base, and 6 bases had no gene match. CDR3 sequence reads: CASSQGAGLAGVEQFF. Here the CDR3 DNA reads TGCGCCAGCAGCCAAGGTGCAGGACTAGCGGGAGTTGAGCAGTTCTTC.

The chain uses TRBV9 and TRBJ2-3, with D perhaps matching TRBD2 (6 bases). CDR1 is SGDLS and CDR2 is YYNGEE in the germline V gene. The CDR3 length is 14 residues. Trimming removed 6 bases from V and 2 bases from J, with 13 bases in between. CDR3 coding DNA: TGTGCCAGCAAGGAAGGGACTCACACAGATACGCAGTATTTT. Translation: CASKEGTHTDTQYF. Full variable domain (rest looked up from reference TRBV9 and TRBJ2-3): DSGVTQTPKHLITATGQRVTLRCSPRSGDLSVYWYQQSLDQGLQFLIQYYNGEERAKGNILERFSAQQFPDLHSELNLSSLELGDSALYFCASKEGTHTDTQYFGPGTRLTVL.

V gene TRBV11-2 combines with J gene TRBJ2-1; 8 positions agree with TRBD1. CDR1 and CDR2 (germline): SGHAT, FQNNGV. This CDR3 contains 13 residues. V dropped 5 bases and J dropped 9; count of bases not matched to a gene: 6. CDR3 nucleotide sequence: TGTGCCAGCAGCCTCACAGGGGGTAGTGAGCAGTTCTTC. This translates into CASSLTGGSEQFF.

This clone was seen once. The chain employs TRBV7-9 and TRBJ2-5; 15 positions match TRBD2. The CDR3 has 16 amino acids. The germline gives CDR1 SEHNR, CDR2 FQNEAQ (reference sequence). With V trimmed by 5 bases and J by 2 bases, 3 bases remained unmatched. CDR3 in DNA: TGTGCCAGCAGCGCCGGGACTAGCGGGGGGCAAGAGACCCAGTACTTC. Its protein is CASSAGTSGGQETQYF. The variable domain in full, completed from reference TRBV7-9 and TRBJ2-5, reads DTGVSQNPRHKITKRGQNVTFRCDPISEHNRLYWYRQTLGQGPEFLTYFQNEAQLEKSRLLSDRFSAERPKGSFSTLEIQRTEQGDSAMYLCASSAGTSGGQETQYFGPGTRLLVL.

CDR3 residues: CASSVDHNEQFF. CDR3 DNA: TGTGCCAGCAGTGTGGATCACAATGAGCAGTTCTTC. The chain employs TRBV2 and TRBJ2-1; D not resolved. The CDR3 is made up of 12 amino acids. Germline V lookup: CDR1 SNHLY, CDR2 FYNNEI. Trimming removed 4 bases from V and 5 bases from J, with 6 bases in between.

The rearrangement joins TRBV7-6 to TRBJ2-7; TRBD1 aligns across 9 bases. J gave up 2 bases and V 1 base, and 3 bases lay outside the gene matches. The CDR3 length is 15 residues. Germline assignment: CDR1 SGHVS and CDR2 FNYEAQ. Written as DNA, the CDR3 is TGTGCCAGCAGCTTAGAAGGACAGGGGACCTACGAGCAGTACTTC. This sequence encodes CASSLEGQGTYEQYF.

The chain combines TRBV5-6 with TRBJ2-7, with TRBD2 matching over 11 bases. CDR1 is SGHDT, CDR2 YYEEEE, per germline. Trimming removed 3 bases from V and 6 bases from J; junction bases left unmatched: 5. The CDR3 totals 14 residues. The CDR3 here is CASSSRLAGSEQYF. CDR3 nucleotides: TGTGCCAGCAGCTCTCGACTAGCGGGGAGCGAGCAGTACTTC.